This T cell receptor (beta chain) was profiled in a study of blood T cell repertoires in COVID-19. The overall study: PBMCs, B-cell-depleted T cells, or T cells were the source of the cDNA or gDNA that made up the material.

The CDR3 extends over 17 amino acids. Trimming shortened V by 7 bases and J by 3 bases, and 22 bases separated the two germline ends. CDR1 and CDR2 (germline): LNHDA, SQIVND (reference sequence). Only in-frame clones appear in the TCRdb table, and some are missing; sequencing was by immunoSEQ multiplex PCR. The sample yields 100,000 or so clones, roughly four fifths seen once. This clone has a single count. This receptor was identified in a man in his forties with active or convalescent COVID-19. What was sequenced was peripheral blood. This sequence joins TRBV19 and TRBJ1-5; D possibly corresponds to TRBD1 (5 bases). This CDR3 is CASTGFNRGGVNQPQHF. CDR3 DNA: TGTGCCAGTACGGGATTCAATAGAGGAGGGGTCAATCAGCCCCAGCATTTT.